The 6 T cell receptor beta chains below all came from one sample that was sequenced in a study of T cell responses to AZD1222 COVID-19 vaccine (dated by TCRdb to the early 2020s). The library was built by means of the immunoSEQ multiplex PCR assay. TCRdb retrieved this table from immuneACCESS and kept in-frame rearrangements only. Not all clones are present; in checked studies, unresolved V genes account for under half, and no reason is known for the remainder. The table for this sample lists 100,000 to 120,000 clones; 85% to 95% of them were counted only once. The ten largest clones take up over 6.5% of the sample. The time point label here, explained by the study, means: baseline before first vaccination. The sequencing here drew on peripheral blood, taken on day 0 of AZD1222 vaccination. All receptors derive from an adult in good health.

The J gene is TRBJ1-5, the V gene TRBV10-2; the D gene is possibly TRBD1 (6 bases). Germline assignment: CDR1 WSHSY and CDR2 SAAADI. V was pared by 4 bases and J by 0 bases, with 13 bases between. There are 16 residues in the CDR3. This CDR3 is CASSGAGTYSNQPQHF. In nucleotides, the CDR3 is TGCGCCAGCAGTGGGGCCGGGACATATAGCAATCAGCCCCAGCATTTT.

This chain uses TRBV5-1 with TRBJ2-2, with D unclear. Trimming took off 2 bases at V and 7 bases at J, with 9 bases between the two ends. Germline-derived CDR1 and CDR2 are SGHRS and YFSETQ. CDR3 size: 13 residues. CDR3 loop: CASSLLGVGELFF. In DNA form, the CDR3 reads TGCGCCAGCAGCTTACTTGGCGTCGGGGAGCTGTTTTTT.

The rearrangement joins TRBV6-6 to TRBJ2-7; no reliable D call. Deletions cut 0 bases from V and 8 bases from J, with 14 bases between. This CDR3 has 14 amino acids. Germline lookup yields CDR1 MNHNY and CDR2 SVGAGI (reference sequence). The CDR3 spells CASSYSDRALKQYF. The DNA for the CDR3 is TGTGCCAGCAGTTACTCGGACCGCGCTTTGAAGCAGTACTTC.

This clone was observed once. V is TRBV28 and J is TRBJ1-5; TRBD1 matches 9 bases. Germline trimming cut 5 bases from V and 0 bases from J; bases unmatched to any gene: 8. The CDR3 length is 17 residues. The germline V gene encodes CDR1 MDHEN and CDR2 SYDVKM. Here the CDR3 reads CASSNDRGFYSNQPQHF. CDR3 DNA sequence: TGTGCCAGCAGTAACGACAGGGGGTTTTATAGCAATCAGCCCCAGCATTTT.

The chain carries TRBV11-3 and TRBJ1-1; D is ambiguous. The CDR3 has 11 residues. With 3 bases removed from V and 10 bases from J, the gap between germline ends came to 9 bases. Germline V lookup: CDR1 SGHNT, CDR2 YENEEA. CDR3 loop: CASSFGRVAFF. CDR3 bases: TGTGCCAGCAGCTTCGGACGAGTAGCTTTCTTT.

In the case of this clone: At one boundary the junction diverges from the germline segment, which might be a read error. The V gene is TRBV27, the J gene TRBJ1-2, with D tentatively TRBD1 (5 bases). The CDR3 has 16 amino acids. The germline V gene has CDR1 MNHEY and CDR2 SMNVEV (reference sequence). This CDR3 is CASSYDRGFHNYGYTF. The CDR3 DNA reads TGTGCTAGCAGTTACGACAGAGGCTTCCATAACTATGGCTACACCTTC.